A selection of T cell receptor beta chains follows, all from one sample in a study of shared clonotypes between healthy human individuals. Libraries were prepared by immunoSEQ multiplex PCR; TCRdb keeps only in-frame clonotypes and omits some of them. The sample includes a few million clones, around nine tenths of them seen just once. The sequenced sample consisted of naive CD4+ T cells sorted from blood. These TCRs come from a man between 18 and 29 years old in good health. CDR3s leave out the opening cysteine and the closing phenylalanine or tryptophan. Each record gives: V gene, J gene, CDR3 protein.

>TRBV5-1|TRBJ2-7
ASSPIEPYEQY
>TRBV5-1|TRBJ2-7
ASSPVASGLAIYEQY
>TRBV28|TRBJ1-4
ASSLWVASGFGEKLF
>TRBV2|TRBJ1-2
ASSSTGVGYT
>TRBV28|TRBJ2-3
ASSLGGETNTQY
>TRBV7-6|TRBJ1-2
ASSSRDANYGYT
>TRBV5-4|TRBJ2-7
ASSSGFEEQY
>TRBV6-6|TRBJ1-1
ASRRQANTEAF
>TRBV7-8|TRBJ2-5
ASSPGEVAGGFGQETQY
>TRBV2|TRBJ2-5
ASSEVGETQY
>TRBV18|TRBJ1-2
ASSPDGQDNYGYT
>TRBV5-4|TRBJ2-7
ASSMGQESYEQY
>TRBV6-6|TRBJ1-2
ASSAGTGYGYT
>TRBV6-6|TRBJ2-1
ASSFRDSRDNEQF
>TRBV18|TRBJ1-6
ASSPVPHSNSPLH
>TRBV6-4|TRBJ1-1
ASILPGQGVTEAF
>TRBV6-1|TRBJ2-7
ASSPDRDAPYEQY
>TRBV28|TRBJ2-5
ASSLPGQKSETQY
>TRBV28|TRBJ1-5
ASSLLFGQPQH
>TRBV6-5|TRBJ2-3
ASTSVTDTQY
>TRBV15|TRBJ2-6
ATSRPDRNGANVLT
>TRBV9|TRBJ2-1
ASSVGGSLDEQF
>TRBV11-2|TRBJ2-3
ASSLGGGTDTQY
>TRBV27|TRBJ1-1
ASSLQGAAEAF
>TRBV7-2|TRBJ2-5
ASSLAGSGGQETQY
>TRBV10-3|TRBJ2-1
AISERDNEQF
>TRBV27|TRBJ1-2
ASSPGTGRGYT